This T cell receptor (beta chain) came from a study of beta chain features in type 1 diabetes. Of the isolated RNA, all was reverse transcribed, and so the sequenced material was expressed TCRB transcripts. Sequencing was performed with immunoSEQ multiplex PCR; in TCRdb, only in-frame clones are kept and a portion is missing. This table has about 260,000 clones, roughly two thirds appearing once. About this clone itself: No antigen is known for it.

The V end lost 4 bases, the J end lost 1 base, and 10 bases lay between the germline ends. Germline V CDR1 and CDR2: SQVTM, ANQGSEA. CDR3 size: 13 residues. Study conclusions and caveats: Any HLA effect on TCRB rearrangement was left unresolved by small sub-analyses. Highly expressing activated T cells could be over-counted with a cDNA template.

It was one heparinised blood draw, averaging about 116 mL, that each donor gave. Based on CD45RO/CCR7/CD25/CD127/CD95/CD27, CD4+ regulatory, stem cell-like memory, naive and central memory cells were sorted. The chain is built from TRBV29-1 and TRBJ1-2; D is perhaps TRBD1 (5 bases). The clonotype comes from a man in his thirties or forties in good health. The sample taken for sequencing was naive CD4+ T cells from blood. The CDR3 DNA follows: TGCAGCGTTGGCAGGGACTATAACTATGGCTACACCTTC. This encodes CSVGRDYNYGYTF.